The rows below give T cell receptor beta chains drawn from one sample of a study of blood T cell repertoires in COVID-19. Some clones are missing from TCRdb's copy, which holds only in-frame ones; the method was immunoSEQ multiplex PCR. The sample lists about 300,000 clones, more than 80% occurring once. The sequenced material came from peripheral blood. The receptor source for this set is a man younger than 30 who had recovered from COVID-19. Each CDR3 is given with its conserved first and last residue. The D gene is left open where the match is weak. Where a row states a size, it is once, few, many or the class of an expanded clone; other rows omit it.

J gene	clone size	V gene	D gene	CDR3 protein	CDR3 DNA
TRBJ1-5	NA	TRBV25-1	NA	CASSEPGISNQPQHF	TGTGCCAGCAGTGAACCCGGGATAAGCAATCAGCCCCAGCATTTT
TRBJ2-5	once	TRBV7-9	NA	CASSFTSRQETQYF	TGTGCCAGCAGCTTTACATCCCGCCAAGAGACCCAGTACTTC
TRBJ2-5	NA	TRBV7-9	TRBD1	CASSLGDREETQYF	TGTGCCAGCAGCTTAGGGGACAGAGAAGAGACCCAGTACTTC
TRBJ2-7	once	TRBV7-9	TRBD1	CASSLEAGTGYEQYF	TGTGCCAGCAGCTTAGAGGCGGGGACAGGGTACGAGCAGTACTTC
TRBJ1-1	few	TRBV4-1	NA	CASSLNRASEAFF	TGCGCCAGCAGCCTTAACAGGGCTTCTGAAGCTTTCTTT
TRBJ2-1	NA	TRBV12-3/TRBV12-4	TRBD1	CASSRQGSEQFF	TGTGCCAGCAGTAGACAGGGAAGCGAGCAGTTCTTC
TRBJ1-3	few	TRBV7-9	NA	CASSLDGEAGNTIYF	TGTGCCAGCAGCTTAGACGGTGAGGCTGGAAACACCATATATTTT
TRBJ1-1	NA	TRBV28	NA	CASSSVNTEAFF	TGTGCCAGCAGTTCCGTGAACACTGAAGCTTTCTTT
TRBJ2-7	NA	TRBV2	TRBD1	CASRGQGYEQYF	TGTGCCAGCAGAGGACAGGGTTACGAGCAGTACTTC
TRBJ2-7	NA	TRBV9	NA	CASSAGMDYEQYF	TGTGCCAGCAGCGCCGGGATGGATTACGAGCAGTACTTC
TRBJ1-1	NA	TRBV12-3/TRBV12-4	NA	CASRVSKNTEAFF	TGTGCCAGCAGGGTAAGCAAGAACACTGAAGCTTTCTTT
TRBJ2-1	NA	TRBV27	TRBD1	CASNQPDRAYNEQFF	TGTGCCAGCAATCAACCCGACAGGGCCTACAATGAGCAGTTCTTC
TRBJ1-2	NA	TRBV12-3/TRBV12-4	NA	CASSTGELGYTF	TGTGCCAGCTCGACGGGGGAGCTTGGCTACACCTTC
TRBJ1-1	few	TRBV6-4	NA	CASKLAGIDGEAFF	TGTGCCAGCAAGTTAGCGGGGATAGATGGGGAAGCTTTCTTT
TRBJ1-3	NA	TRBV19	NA	CASSMILTGLSGNTIYF	TGTGCCAGTAGTATGATCTTGACAGGCCTCTCTGGAAACACCATATATTTT
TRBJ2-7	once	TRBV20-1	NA	CSASTAVPPYEQYF	TGCAGTGCTAGTACAGCGGTCCCGCCTTACGAGCAGTACTTC
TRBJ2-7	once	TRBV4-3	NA	CASSQVAAGSYEQYF	TGCGCCAGCAGCCAAGTTGCGGCGGGGTCCTACGAGCAGTACTTC
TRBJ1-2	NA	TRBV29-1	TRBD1	CSVRTGEGYGYTF	TGCAGCGTTCGGACAGGGGAAGGGTATGGCTACACCTTC
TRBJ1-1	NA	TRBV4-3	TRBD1	CASSQEGTGQNTEAFF	TGCGCCAGCAGCCAAGAAGGGACAGGGCAAAACACTGAAGCTTTCTTT
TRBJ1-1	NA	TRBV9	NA	CASSVDQGTMNTEAFF	TGTGCCAGCAGCGTAGATCAGGGAACTATGAACACTGAAGCTTTCTTT
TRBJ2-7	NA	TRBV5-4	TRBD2	CASSPGTSGRATYEQYF	TGTGCCAGCAGCCCAGGGACTAGCGGGAGGGCCACCTACGAGCAGTACTTC
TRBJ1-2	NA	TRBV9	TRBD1	CASSGGGDRSLFYTF	TGTGCCAGCAGCGGAGGGGGGGACAGGAGTCTTTTCTACACCTTC
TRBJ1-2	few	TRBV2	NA	CANTLTGHGDYGYTF	TGTGCCAACACCTTGACAGGACACGGGGACTATGGCTACACCTTC